The sequence of this T cell receptor beta chain was determined in a study of T cells in Graves' hyperthyroidism and ophthalmopathy. V was pared by 7 bases and J by 2 bases, with 13 bases of the junction left unmatched. The CDR3 has 18 residues. Researchers amplified the TCR beta CDR3 regions from RNA transcripts. When the TCR CDR3 underwent first-round RT-PCR, the HTBI primer set was used. TCRdb analysed the multiplex PCR reads with MiXCR anew, one entry per CDR3 protein. Here the sample spans about 560,000 distinct CDR3 sequences, roughly 14% being singletons. This clonotype was detected many times. The V call is TRBV12-3 or TRBV12-4, the J call TRBJ1-4; 10 bases fit TRBD1. The receptor was derived from a woman in her 30s with Graves' hyperthyroidism. What was sequenced was blood. The CDR3 coding sequence is TGTGCCAGCACCGGGACAGGGGCAAGGGGAAGGACTAATGAAAAACTGTTTTTT. Translation: CASTGTGARGRTNEKLFF.